This TCR beta chain was retrieved from a study of OX40 agonist ivuxolimab in advanced cancers. Study-wide background: People in dose escalation had one of these cancers: hepatocellular carcinoma, melanoma, renal cell or head and neck cancer.

Regarding the study as a whole: At doses 0.1 to 3.0 mg/kg, CD4+ and CD8+ clones expanded. Among the least clonally expanded were partial responders at 0.1-3.0 mg/kg.

A word on this clone: What it binds is unknown. The identical CDR3 is also encoded by other nucleotide sequences in the sample.

Generated by immunoSEQ multiplex PCR, the TCRdb table keeps only in-frame clones and is missing some. The data show 65,000 to 95,000 clones, roughly 84% seen once. Systemic immunosuppression or autoimmune disease history was grounds to exclude patients. CDR3 length: 12 amino acids. CDR1 is LNHDA, CDR2 SQIVND, per germline (reference sequence). V gave up 5 bases and J gave up 3 bases, with 7 bases separating them. The source is an adult with an advanced solid tumor such as melanoma, head and neck, liver or kidney cancer. The chain employs TRBV19 and TRBJ2-5; D remains unclear. Sequenced material: CD4+ or CD8+ T cells sorted from blood, taken in a trial of the OX40 agonist ivuxolimab. Written as DNA, the CDR3 is TGTGCCAGTAGTCCAAACGAAGAGACCCAGTACTTC. As protein: CASSPNEETQYF.